A single sample gave rise to the 32 T cell receptor beta chains below, sequenced in a study of cytomegalovirus exposure and HLA in healthy donors. Here immunoSEQ multiplex PCR was the method, and the copy in TCRdb shows in-frame clones only, minus some. The sample contains some 250,000 clones, around 91% of which appear only once. The sequencing sample was made of PBMCs. The receptors here all came from a woman aged 18-29 years in good health and CMV-seronegative.

The V gene is TRBV6-5, the J gene TRBJ1-3; D is possibly TRBD1 (5 bases). CDR1 is MNHEY and CDR2 is SVGAGI in the germline V gene. The CDR3 totals 15 residues. Between the trimmed V and J ends, which lost 7 bases and 0 bases, there was a span of 13 bases. In nucleotides, the CDR3 is TGTGCCAGCAATTCATACCAGGGCTCTGGAAACACCATATATTTT. This codes for CASNSYQGSGNTIYF.

This clone was detected once. The rearrangement uses TRBV4-1 and TRBJ2-1; 9 positions agree with TRBD2. Germline V gives CDR1 MGHRA, CDR2 YSYEKL. Trimming took 11 bases from V and 2 from J; bases not matched to a gene: 4. The CDR3 totals 13 residues. The CDR3 spells CAAGTSPYNEQFF. The CDR3, as DNA: TGCGCCGCCGGGACTAGCCCCTACAATGAGCAGTTCTTC.

This clone was seen only once. The J gene is TRBJ2-7, the V gene TRBV28; 9 nucleotides agree with TRBD1. The germline V gene has CDR1 MDHEN and CDR2 SYDVKM. The CDR3 has 16 residues. Trimming at V came to 1 base and at J to 2 bases, leaving 6 bases not matched to a gene. CDR3 region: CASSLYAGQGPYEQYF. The CDR3 DNA reads as TGTGCCAGCAGTTTATACGCGGGACAGGGCCCCTACGAGCAGTACTTC. The full variable domain, in which reference TRBV28 and TRBJ2-7 provide the parts outside the CDR3, is DVKVTQSSRYLVKRTGEKVFLECVQDMDHENMFWYRQDPGLGLRLIYFSYDVKMKEKGDIPEGYSVSREKKERFSLILESASTNQTSMYLCASSLYAGQGPYEQYFGPGTRLTVT.

The genes are TRBV28 and TRBJ2-7, with 7 bases matching TRBD1. After removal of 6 bases from V and 0 bases from J, the junction contained 11 bases not matched to a gene. This CDR3 contains 16 residues. Germline-derived CDR1 and CDR2 are MDHEN and SYDVKM. The DNA for the CDR3 is TGTGCCAGCAGCCGTTTCGGGACAGTAAGCTCCTACGAGCAGTACTTC. Translated, it gives CASSRFGTVSSYEQYF. Based on the CDR3 plus reference TRBV28 and TRBJ2-7, the full variable domain is DVKVTQSSRYLVKRTGEKVFLECVQDMDHENMFWYRQDPGLGLRLIYFSYDVKMKEKGDIPEGYSVSREKKERFSLILESASTNQTSMYLCASSRFGTVSSYEQYFGPGTRLTVT.

The gene calls are TRBV11-2 and TRBJ2-1, with no clear D. V was trimmed by 0 bases and J by 0 bases, leaving 6 bases between them. CDR1 is SGHAT and CDR2 is FQNNGV in the germline V gene. The CDR3 spans 15 residues. The DNA for the CDR3 is TGTGCCAGCAGCTTAGACCGGAGCTCCTACAATGAGCAGTTCTTC. Translated, it gives CASSLDRSSYNEQFF.

The CDR3 protein is CASSQGRGFDYGYTF. The CDR3 DNA sequence: TGTGCCAGCAGCCAAGGCAGGGGGTTCGACTATGGCTACACCTTC. The chain recombines TRBV14 with TRBJ1-2; 7 bases map to TRBD1. The CDR3 loop spans 15 amino acids. Per the germline V gene, CDR1 is SGHDN and CDR2 is FVKESK. J was trimmed by 3 bases and V by 1 base; bases with no gene match: 5.

This clone occurred once. The chain recombines TRBV4-1 with TRBJ2-3; a possible D gene is TRBD2 (7 bases). With 2 bases removed from V and 6 bases from J, the gap between germline ends came to 18 bases. The CDR3 totals 16 residues. Germline CDR1 reads MGHRA; CDR2 reads YSYEKL. CDR3 in DNA: TGCGCCAGCAGCCAACCGGCGAGGGGGGGCAAGGATACGCAGTATTTT. Residues: CASSQPARGGKDTQYF.

V is TRBV4-3 and J is TRBJ1-3; the D is unclear. V was cut by 0 bases and J by 1 base, with 4 bases left in between. CDR1 and CDR2 (germline): LGHNA, YSLEER. The CDR3 runs to 14 residues. The DNA for the CDR3 is TGCGCCAGCAGCCAAGACAGATCTGGAAACACCATATATTTT. This translates into CASSQDRSGNTIYF.

This sequence joins TRBV28 and TRBJ1-2; D perhaps matches TRBD1 (6 bases). V lost 2 bases and J 4 bases, leaving 14 bases between the germline ends. This CDR3 region has 15 residues. Germline V gene sequence: CDR1 MDHEN, CDR2 SYDVKM. The CDR3 region is CASSLVPRGGYGYTF. DNA for the CDR3: TGTGCCAGCAGTTTAGTCCCTAGAGGGGGCTATGGCTACACCTTC.

The chain combines TRBV4-1 with TRBJ2-5; 9 positions agree with TRBD1. Germline V gives CDR1 MGHRA, CDR2 YSYEKL. This CDR3 contains 14 residues. V was clipped by 4 bases and J by 5 bases; unmatched bases: 5. CDR3 region: CASSLLQGAETQYF. The CDR3 DNA reads TGCGCCAGCAGCCTTTTACAGGGGGCGGAGACCCAGTACTTC.

The chain joins TRBV28 to TRBJ2-5; 8 nucleotides agree with TRBD1. Germline CDR1 MDHEN, CDR2 SYDVKM. This CDR3 has 15 residues. V shed 6 bases and J 1 base; nucleotides not matched to a gene: 7. CDR3 region: CASRADRVRQETQYF. The CDR3 bases are TGTGCCAGCAGGGCGGACAGGGTTCGCCAAGAGACCCAGTACTTC.

The rearrangement links TRBV5-1 to TRBJ1-4, with 9 bases that match TRBD1. The germline V gene encodes CDR1 SGHRS and CDR2 YFSETQ. Trimming cost V 5 bases and J 1 base; bases outside gene matches: 6. The CDR3 totals 16 residues. CDR3 region: CASSPYRGQTNEKLFF. CDR3 coding DNA: TGCGCCAGCAGTCCCTACAGGGGGCAAACTAATGAAAAACTGTTTTTT.

CDR3: CASSRGQGVYSPLHF. The CDR3, as DNA: TGTGCCAGCAGCCGGGGACAGGGTGTGTATTCACCCCTCCACTTT. The chain recombines TRBV7-2 with TRBJ1-6; 9 nucleotides align to TRBD1. Trimming at V came to 5 bases and at J to 8 bases, leaving 7 bases not matched to a gene. The CDR3 totals 15 residues. CDR1 and CDR2 from the germline V gene are SGHTA and FQGNSA. The full variable domain, its missing parts supplied by reference TRBV7-2 and TRBJ1-6, is GAGVSQSPSNKVTEKGKDVELRCDPISGHTALYWYRQSLGQGLEFLIYFQGNSAPDKSGLPSDRFSAERTGGSVSTLTIQRTQQEDSAVYLCASSRGQGVYSPLHFGNGTRLTVT.

This clone was detected once. The chain employs TRBV28 and TRBJ1-1; D unclear. V was shortened by 5 bases and J by 3 bases, with 13 bases between the two germline ends. The V gene's germline CDR1 is MDHEN and CDR2 SYDVKM. This CDR3 comprises 14 residues. The CDR3 region has the DNA TGTGCCAGCAGTCAACTCGCGAGGGACACTGAAGCTTTCTTT. Its protein product is CASSQLARDTEAFF.

The J gene is TRBJ1-6, the V gene TRBV10-3, with D maybe TRBD1 (5 bases). Trimming removed 2 bases from V and 6 bases from J, with 11 bases in between. This CDR3 comprises 15 residues. The germline gives CDR1 ENHRY, CDR2 SYGVKD. The CDR3 loop reads CAISEQQAGNSPLHF. CDR3 nucleotide sequence: TGTGCCATCAGTGAGCAACAGGCTGGTAATTCACCCCTCCACTTT.

The genes are TRBV19 and TRBJ1-6, with D maybe TRBD1 (6 bases). Trimming removed 6 bases from V and 0 bases from J, with 21 bases in between. CDR3 size: 19 residues. CDR1 and CDR2 from the germline V gene are LNHDA and SQIVND (reference sequence). The CDR3 region is CASRPDRGQGSSYNSPLHF. In DNA, the CDR3 is TGTGCCAGTAGACCTGATAGGGGTCAGGGGAGCTCCTATAATTCACCCCTCCACTTT.

This chain links TRBV19 with TRBJ1-4; TRBD1 might be the D (6 bases). Germline V CDR1 and CDR2: LNHDA, SQIVND (reference sequence). The CDR3 extends over 15 amino acids. Trimming removed 7 bases from V and 6 bases from J, with 18 bases in between. The CDR3: CASTAGGAGDEKLFF. CDR3 nucleotides: TGTGCCAGTACCGCTGGTGGGGCAGGGGATGAAAAACTGTTTTTT.

The V and J genes are TRBV4-3 and TRBJ2-1; TRBD2 aligns across 10 bases. This CDR3 has 15 amino acids. The ends lost 4 bases at V and 6 bases at J; junction bases unmatched: 6. Germline V gene sequence: CDR1 LGHNA, CDR2 YSLEER. In DNA form, the CDR3 reads TGCGCCAGCAGCCTAGCGGGGGGTTCGCTCAATGAGCAGTTCTTC. It specifies CASSLAGGSLNEQFF.

This clone was detected a few times. The chain links TRBV6-1 to TRBJ2-3; D perhaps matches TRBD2 (6 bases). The CDR3 loop spans 15 amino acids. The germline CDR1 and CDR2 sequences are MNHNS and SASEGT. Trimming removed 5 bases from V and 5 bases from J, with 17 bases in between. The CDR3 sequence: CASSPPGLREDTQYF. As DNA, the CDR3 is TGTGCCAGCAGTCCTCCGGGACTTCGTGAAGATACGCAGTATTTT.

This clone was detected only once. This rearrangement joins TRBV30 to TRBJ1-3, with D unresolved. This CDR3 has 14 amino acids. Trimming pared 4 bases from V and 0 bases from J, leaving 10 bases between. Per the germline V gene, CDR1 is GTSNPN and CDR2 is SVGIG (reference sequence). CDR3 coding DNA: TGTGCCTGGACCGACATTAACTCTGGAAACACCATATATTTT. It specifies CAWTDINSGNTIYF.

V gene TRBV5-1 combines with J gene TRBJ2-5; possible D gene TRBD2, 6 bases. CDR1 and CDR2 from the germline V gene are SGHRS and YFSETQ. V was pared by 3 bases and J by 2 bases, with 14 bases between. This CDR3 has 15 residues. DNA of the CDR3: TGCGCCAGCAGCTCAACCGGGAGAGTACAAGAGACCCAGTACTTC. It yields the protein CASSSTGRVQETQYF.

In its sample, this clone was seen once. The V gene is TRBV7-2, the J gene TRBJ2-5; D is unresolved. V was pared by 1 base and J by 4 bases, with 13 bases between. Germline assignment: CDR1 SGHTA and CDR2 FQGNSA. This CDR3 is 15 amino acids long. Here the CDR3 DNA reads TGTGCCAGCAGCTTAGATCCCCTAAGAGGAGAGACCCAGTACTTC. Protein product: CASSLDPLRGETQYF.

As DNA, the CDR3 is TGTGCCAGCAGCCAGGGGACTCCCACAATCTACACTGAAGCTTTCTTT. Its translation: CASSQGTPTIYTEAFF. The V call is TRBV14, the J call TRBJ1-1; perhaps TRBD1 as D (5 bases). The CDR3 contains 16 residues. Germline CDR1 and CDR2: SGHDN and FVKESK. Trimming pared 3 bases from V and 3 bases from J, leaving 17 bases between.

This chain uses TRBV11-3 with TRBJ1-6, with TRBD1 matching over 9 bases. The germline gives CDR1 SGHNT, CDR2 YENEEA. CDR3 length: 15 amino acids. V shed 2 bases and J 7 bases; nucleotides not matched to a gene: 3. CDR3 residues: CASSLPGTGNSPLHF. The CDR3, as DNA: TGTGCCAGCAGCTTACCAGGGACAGGGAATTCACCCCTCCACTTT.

This clone was observed a single time. The gene calls are TRBV2 and TRBJ2-7; maybe TRBD1 (6 bases). This CDR3 is 13 amino acids long. V gave up 3 bases and J gave up 6 bases, with 12 bases separating them. Per the germline V gene, CDR1 is SNHLY and CDR2 is FYNNEI. This chain's CDR3 is CASSDWGPSEQYV. DNA for the CDR3: TGTGCCAGCAGTGATTGGGGGCCAAGCGAGCAGTACGTC.

The V call is TRBV4-2, the J call TRBJ2-3; D remains ambiguous. CDR1 and CDR2 from the germline V gene are LGHNA and YNFKEQ. The V end lost 0 bases, the J end lost 2 bases, and 6 bases lay between the germline ends. This CDR3 contains 14 residues. CDR3 loop: CASSQELNTDTQYF. The CDR3 DNA is TGTGCCAGCAGCCAAGAACTAAACACAGATACGCAGTATTTT.

V is TRBV4-1 and J is TRBJ1-1; tentatively, D is TRBD1 (5 bases). The germline gives CDR1 MGHRA, CDR2 YSYEKL. This CDR3 has 16 amino acids. The V end was cut by 0 bases, the J end by 4 bases, with 15 bases between. This CDR3 reads CASSQDSSGMSTEAFF. The CDR3 DNA reads as TGCGCCAGCAGCCAAGACTCCTCAGGGATGAGCACTGAAGCTTTCTTT.

The chain links TRBV14 to TRBJ2-1, with 8 bases identical to TRBD2. Germline CDR1 SGHDN, CDR2 FVKESK. Trimming cost V 2 bases and J 4 bases; bases outside gene matches: 7. This CDR3 contains 16 residues. The CDR3 sequence is CASSQTAGGFYNEQFF. Here the CDR3 DNA reads TGTGCCAGCAGCCAAACCGCGGGGGGTTTTTACAATGAGCAGTTCTTC. The complete variable domain, with remaining parts taken from reference TRBV14 and TRBJ2-1, reads EAGVTQFPSHSVIEKGQTVTLRCDPISGHDNLYWYRRVMGKEIKFLLHFVKESKQDESGMPNNRFLAERTGGTYSTLKVQPAELEDSGVYFCASSQTAGGFYNEQFFGPGTRLTVL.

J is TRBJ1-1 and V is TRBV6-5, with 9 bases matching TRBD1. The CDR3 totals 12 residues. Trimming cost V 6 bases and J 5 bases; bases outside gene matches: 1. Germline V gene lookup returns CDR1 MNHEY and CDR2 SVGAGI. The CDR3 region has the DNA TGTGCCAGCAGGACAGGGGGTACTGAAGCTTTCTTT. Translation: CASRTGGTEAFF.

This clone was observed a single time. This chain joins TRBV7-9 and TRBJ1-1, with 9 positions matching TRBD1. Germline V gene data show CDR1 as SEHNR and CDR2 as FQNEAQ (reference sequence). The CDR3 runs 12 residues. Trimming at V came to 4 bases and at J to 11 bases, leaving 5 bases not matched to a gene. CDR3 amino acids: CASSSQGARAFF. In DNA, the CDR3 is TGTGCCAGCAGCTCACAGGGGGCGCGGGCTTTCTTT.

The chain recombines TRBV11-1 with TRBJ2-5, with 8 bases that match TRBD2. Germline CDR1 SGHAT, CDR2 FQDESV (reference sequence). CDR3 size: 13 residues. The J segment lost 5 bases and the V segment lost 5 bases, leaving 4 bases of the junction unmatched. CDR3 nucleotide sequence: TGTGCCAGCAGCCCGCGGGGGGCGGAGACCCAGTACTTC. Its protein product is CASSPRGAETQYF.

V gene TRBV7-9 combines with J gene TRBJ2-1; tentative D call: TRBD1 (5 bases). The ends were cut back, 1 base at V and 16 bases at J, with 20 bases in the middle. CDR1 SEHNR and CDR2 FQNEAQ come from the germline V gene (reference sequence). The CDR3 length is 14 residues. CDR3 in DNA: TGTGCCAGCAGCTTAGTAGGGAAGGTAGTGGGGCAATTCTTC. It translates to CASSLVGKVVGQFF.